This paragraph covers one TCR beta chain sequence. Its antigen is as yet unknown. A read error is possible here, since a much larger clone lies one base away. Germline CDR1 reads MNHEY; CDR2 reads SVGAGI. The CDR3 is made up of 15 amino acids. Points from the study as a whole: Whole repertoires were not studied in the larger cohort, only one V-J beta rearrangement. Greatest tumor Treg TCR overlap was with tumor naive CD4+ cells.

Memory CD4+ cells were defined as CD4+CD45RO+CD25-. Semi-nested PCR with Nested Universal Primer A followed constant-region reverse priming of full-length variable regions. TCRdb re-called the 5' RACE reads through MiXCR, storing one row per CDR3 protein. The sample has some 44,000 distinct CDR3 sequences; approximately 30% are singletons. V is TRBV6-5 and J is TRBJ2-1, with TRBD2 matching 7 bases. Material: tumor-infiltrating memory CD4+ T cells sorted from the breast tumor. Subset of the sample: memory CD4+ T cells, CD4+CD45RO+CD25-. This TCR derives from a female donor with breast cancer. DNA for the CDR3: TGTGCCAGCAGTTACGGCGGGAGCTCCTACGATGAGCAGTTCTTC. This translates into CASSYGGSSYDEQFF.